This record covers a single T cell receptor beta chain. Its matching antigen is unknown. A junction end diverges from the germline sequence, so it may reflect a read error. The data stem from a study of tumor and adjacent non-tumor tissue in lung cancer. Study background: Aged roughly 30 to 85 years, patients included nine to ten men and a few women with stage I to III disease. Study-level results: Compared with tumor, normal lung showed significantly lower TCR diversity. Normal lung showed higher cumulative top 100 clone frequency than tumor.

The CDR3 contains 14 residues. CDR1 and CDR2 from the germline V gene are DFQATT and SNEGSKA (reference sequence). No cell sorting was done before RNA was extracted from the tissue. Newly diagnosed lung cancer patients had thoracic surgery in China, August–November 2014, without prior chemotherapy. The library came from three nested PCR rounds adapted from ARM-PCR protocols. TCRdb recomputed calls from the multiplex PCR reads with MiXCR, one row per CDR3 protein. The data hold approximately 140,000 distinct CDR3 sequences, with approximately 70% observed a single time. The sequenced sample consisted of lung tumor tissue. The origin of this receptor is a man aged 55 to 70 with small cell lung cancer. This chain joins TRBV20-1 and TRBJ1-1; 8 positions match TRBD1. The CDR3 coding sequence is TGTAGTGCTCCGGGACAGGTGGGCTACATTGAAGCTTTCTTT. Its protein is CSAPGQVGYIEAFF.